Sequencing of this T cell receptor beta chain was carried out in a study of regulatory T cells in long-lasting Graves disease. The CDR3 is 16 amino acids. Germline loops: CDR1 SGHNT, CDR2 YENEEA. V was trimmed by 3 bases and J by 4 bases, leaving 18 bases between them. Time point specified: newly diagnosed GD, antithyroid drugs for less than 3 months. Making the TCR library involved RNA that had been extracted from PBMCs. The TCR beta library used iRepertoire HTBI primers with Arm-PCR amplification of CDR3. TCRdb recomputed calls from the multiplex PCR reads with MiXCR, one row per CDR3 protein. The sample carries approximately 440,000 distinct CDR3 sequences, roughly 17% recorded once. This clonotype was seen repeatedly, ten times or more. The same data also went into a second study, on T cells in Graves' hyperthyroidism and ophthalmopathy.

The source is a man aged 35-49 years with Graves disease. The source material was peripheral blood mononuclear cells (PBMCs), sampled at new diagnosis, from a patient treated with antithyroid drugs. V gene TRBV11-3 combines with J gene TRBJ1-2; D possibly corresponds to TRBD1 (5 bases). The CDR3 DNA reads as TGTGCCAGCAGCTTCGGCGCGGGGGGACGGGGCTATGGCTACACCTTC. Its translation is CASSFGAGGRGYGYTF.